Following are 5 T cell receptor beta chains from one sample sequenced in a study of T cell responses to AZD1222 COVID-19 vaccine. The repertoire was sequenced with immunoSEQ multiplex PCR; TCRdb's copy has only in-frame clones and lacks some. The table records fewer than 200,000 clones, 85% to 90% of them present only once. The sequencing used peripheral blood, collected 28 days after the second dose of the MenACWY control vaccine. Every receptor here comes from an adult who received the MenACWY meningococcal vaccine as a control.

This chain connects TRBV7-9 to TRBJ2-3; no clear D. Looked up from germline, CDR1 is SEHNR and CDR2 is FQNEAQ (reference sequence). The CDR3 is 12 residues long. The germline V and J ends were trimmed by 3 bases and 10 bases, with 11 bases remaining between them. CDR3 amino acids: CASSFVLQAQYF. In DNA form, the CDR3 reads TGTGCCAGCAGCTTCGTTTTGCAGGCGCAGTATTTT.

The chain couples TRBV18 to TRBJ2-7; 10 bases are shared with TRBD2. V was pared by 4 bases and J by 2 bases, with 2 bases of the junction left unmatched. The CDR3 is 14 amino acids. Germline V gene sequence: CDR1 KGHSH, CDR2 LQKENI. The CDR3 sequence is CASSRTSGTYEQYF. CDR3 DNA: TGTGCCAGCTCACGGACTAGCGGAACCTACGAGCAGTACTTC. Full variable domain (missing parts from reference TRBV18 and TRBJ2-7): NAGVMQNPRHLVRRRGQEARLRCSPMKGHSHVYWYRQLPEEGLKFMVYLQKENIIDESGMPKERFSAEFPKEGPSILRIQQVVRGDSAAYFCASSRTSGTYEQYFGPGTRLTVT.

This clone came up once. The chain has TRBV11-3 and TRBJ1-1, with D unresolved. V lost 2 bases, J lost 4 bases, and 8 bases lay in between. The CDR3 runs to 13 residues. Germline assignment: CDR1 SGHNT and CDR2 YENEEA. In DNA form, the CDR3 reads TGTGCCAGCAGCTTATTTCGTTCCACTGAAGCTTTCTTT. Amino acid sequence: CASSLFRSTEAFF.

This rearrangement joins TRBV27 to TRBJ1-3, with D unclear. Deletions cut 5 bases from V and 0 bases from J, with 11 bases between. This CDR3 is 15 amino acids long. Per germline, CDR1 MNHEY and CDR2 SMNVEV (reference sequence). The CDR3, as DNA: TGTGCCAGCAGTCGAGACGGAGACTCTGGAAACACCATATATTTT. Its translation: CASSRDGDSGNTIYF.

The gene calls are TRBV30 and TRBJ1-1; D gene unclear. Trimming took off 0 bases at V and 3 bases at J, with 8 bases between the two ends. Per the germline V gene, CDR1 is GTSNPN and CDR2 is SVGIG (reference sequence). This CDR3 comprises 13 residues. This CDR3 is CAWSVSGYTEAFF. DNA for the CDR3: TGTGCCTGGAGTGTTTCGGGGTACACTGAAGCTTTCTTT. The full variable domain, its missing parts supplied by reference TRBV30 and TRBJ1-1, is SQTIHQWPATLVQPVGSPLSLECTVEGTSNPNLYWYRQAAGRGLQLLFYSVGIGQISSEVPQNLSASRPQDRQFILSSKKLLLSDSGFYLCAWSVSGYTEAFFGQGTRLTVV.